This T cell receptor (beta chain) was documented in a study of blood T cells in healthy people across ages. Germline CDR1 reads MNHEY; CDR2 reads SVGAGI. There are 14 residues in the CDR3. V shed 5 bases and J shed 3 bases, with 13 bases lying between them. Then a second PCR, running about 7 to 11 cycles, was carried out with a sample-barcoded 5' primer and a J-beta primer mix. Template switching added a 12-random-nucleotide identifier to every cDNA molecule. Each CDR3 protein is one row after TCRdb ran MiXCR on the 5' RACE reads. The profile shows 1.4 million or so distinct CDR3 sequences, about 45% of them singletons. Total RNA was extracted at no less than 6 micrograms per sample. To note about this clonotype: Its antigen is not known.

General observations from the study: A roughly linear fall in TCR beta diversity per million T cells was seen with increasing age. Diversity estimates from one million T cells were considered underestimates.

The clonotype was recovered from a young woman in good health. V is TRBV6-5 and J is TRBJ1-1, with D possibly matching TRBD1 (6 bases). Sequenced: blood. The CDR3 nucleotides are TGTGCCAGCAGTGGATCCACAGGGCACACTGAAGCTTTCTTT. This encodes CASSGSTGHTEAFF.